The rows below give T cell receptor beta chains drawn from one sample of a study of T-cell reconstitution after alpha-beta-depleted transplantation in children. TCRdb fed the PCR reads into MiXCR, producing one record per CDR3 protein. The sample has around 340,000 distinct CDR3 sequences, about 14% seen once. The starting material was PBMCs, obtained from the stem cell graft. These TCRs come from a human donor who donated a stem cell graft to a child with Fanconi anemia. The CDR3 runs from the conserved cysteine through the conserved F or W.

TRBJ1-3 TRBV7-2 15 CASSSDLRSGNTIYF
TRBJ2-5 TRBV6-5 15 CASSYSDGAQETQYF
TRBJ1-2 TRBV28 14 CASSFAGAKGGYTF
TRBJ2-5 TRBV9 15 CASSVSPRGAETQYF
TRBJ2-1 TRBV2 13 CASTYRGNNEQFF
TRBJ1-2 TRBV19 12 CASSMANYGYTF
TRBJ1-6 TRBV3-1 14 CASSPFGGDSPLHF
TRBJ2-6 TRBV25-1 14 CASSTSSGANVLTF
TRBJ1-1 TRBV4-3 15 CASSQSFVYNTEAFF
TRBJ1-1 TRBV12-3/TRBV12-4 14 CASRGSRGDTEAFF
TRBJ2-4 TRBV5-1 13 CASSLGQRNIQYF
TRBJ2-3 TRBV12-3/TRBV12-4 15 CASRFRQGNTDTQYF
TRBJ1-1 TRBV2 12 CASKGSGPEAFF
TRBJ2-5 TRBV4-3 16 CASSRKSGLGSETQYF
TRBJ2-3 TRBV7-2 13 CASNKLGRDTQYF
TRBJ2-1 TRBV29-1 13 CSASGGAWNEQFF
TRBJ2-1 TRBV11-2 13 CASSLERTGGLFF
TRBJ2-1 TRBV3-1 16 CASSPQGARSYNEQFF
TRBJ2-1 TRBV7-2 16 CASSFHSGSSYNEQFF
TRBJ1-2 TRBV6-2/TRBV6-3 14 CASGSWTGPGGYTF
TRBJ2-1 TRBV29-1 12 CSTQTGGDEQFF
TRBJ2-2 TRBV3-1 16 CASSQGVTEKTGELFF
TRBJ1-4 TRBV12-3/TRBV12-4 14 CASSFQPTNEKLFF
TRBJ2-1 TRBV2 17 CASSEGGLAGGYNEQFF
TRBJ1-4 TRBV5-4 17 CASSKGQTARTNEKLFF
TRBJ2-1 TRBV28 14 CASSLGGAAGEQFF
TRBJ1-6 TRBV12-3/TRBV12-4 13 CASRVGVTAPLHF
TRBJ1-5 TRBV20-1 14 CSARKLNSNQPQHF
TRBJ1-4 TRBV3-1 15 CASSLRRPLGEKLFF
TRBJ2-7 TRBV6-2/TRBV6-3 15 CASSSLPAGVYEQYF
TRBJ1-1 TRBV20-1 12 CSALEGFTEAFF
TRBJ2-3 TRBV12-3/TRBV12-4 17 CASSLGAPGGQRDTQYF
TRBJ2-1 TRBV11-2 12 CASSFGQTEQFF
TRBJ1-1 TRBV20-1 14 CSARAFGGRTEAFF
TRBJ2-3 TRBV28 16 CASSTTTGKGTDTQYF
TRBJ2-1 TRBV20-1 17 CSARDEGGAQLGGEQFF
TRBJ1-2 TRBV11-2 13 CASSLGGGGGYTF
TRBJ1-3 TRBV7-2 13 CASSLNAGKHSLF
TRBJ1-2 TRBV6-4 13 CASRGTGDYGYTF
TRBJ2-2 TRBV5-4 14 CASSFDSGGGELFF
TRBJ2-3 TRBV5-5 14 CASSLIRNGDTQYF
TRBJ2-7 TRBV7-8 14 CASSPRDASYEQYF
TRBJ1-1 TRBV19 15 CASSGPGQMNTEAFF
TRBJ1-5 TRBV6-5 14 CASAQEGRHQPQHF
TRBJ2-5 TRBV9 17 CASSVGVQSGLAETQYF
TRBJ2-3 TRBV4-3 13 CASSQDVVGILCF
TRBJ2-1 TRBV24-1 16 CATSDQDGGSFNEQFF
TRBJ2-5 TRBV20-1 11 CSATLVETQYF
TRBJ2-6 TRBV4-1 17 CASSQGSRSSGANVLTF
TRBJ2-7 TRBV10-1 13 CASSVSSPGEQYF
TRBJ2-2 TRBV12-3/TRBV12-4 14 CASSGQGAVGELFF